This TCR beta chain was observed in a study of blood T cell repertoires in COVID-19. The germline V gene has CDR1 LNHNV and CDR2 YYDKDF (reference sequence). The ends were cut back, 4 bases at V and 4 bases at J, with 16 bases in the middle. This CDR3 comprises 16 residues. Cohorts were based on clinical histories the participants reported. Per the study methods: The authors estimated nucleated cell counts from reference gene primer amplification. Data came from immunoSEQ multiplex PCR; TCRdb stores just in-frame clones and leaves some out. V and J calls and clone size are given by that table; D and trimming were obtained from the DNA. The repertoire holds around 250,000 clones, with 85% to 90% as singletons.

Sequenced material: PBMCs or T cells enriched from blood (not recorded which). The gene calls are TRBV15 and TRBJ2-2; tentative D call: TRBD2 (5 bases). The sequence was obtained from a woman aged 45-65 years who had recovered from COVID-19. The CDR3 DNA is TGTGCCACCAGCACAAGCCCAGCGGCTAGCACCGGGGAGCTGTTTTTT. Translation gives CATSTSPAASTGELFF.